This T cell receptor beta chain was found in a study of CD8+CD57+ T cells in acquired aplastic anemia (dated by TCRdb to the late 2010s). A note on the overall study: Extracted DNA from sorted CD4+ and CD8+ cells averaged approximately 3 ug, ranging from about 0.2 to 30 ug. CD8+CD57+ expansion was defined as a frequency above the mean frequency observed in healthy subjects.

Genomic DNA served as template for TCR beta VDJ combination and CDR3 sequence profiling. An Illumina HiSeq 2000 was used for TCR repertoire sequencing. The source study handled its data this way. Repertoire assessment relied on Simpson's diversity index, CDR3 size and DJ length profiles, and TRBV/TRBJ rearrangement plots. The immunodominant clone was defined as the most abundant DNA sequence in deep sequencing data. CDR3 amino acid sequences were screened for sharing across subjects and compared with published repertoires and the VDJdb database. TCRdb handled the public reads itself, with Q25 trimming in fastp and clone calling in MiXCR, and kept productive beta chains. For every CDR3 protein sequence, its rows merge into one entry that carries the most common genes and DNA. The V and J calls were not made by the authors but by TCRdb's processing. Across this sample there are about 470,000 distinct CDR3 sequences, with around a third seen only once. The ten largest clones capture roughly 0.89% of the sample.

Flow cytometry had shown CD8+CD57+ cell expansion in the patients selected for sequencing. Severe acquired aplastic anemia was diagnosed in all patients according to International Study of Aplastic Anemia and Agranulocytosis and Camitta criteria. Patients had received no therapy at the time of blood sampling. In this study, sorted CD4+ and CD8+ T cells from the blood of healthy subjects and of severe aplastic anemia patients had their TCR repertoires deep-sequenced. Patients were enrolled under clinicaltrials.gov protocols 00001620, 01623167, 00001397, 00071045, 00081523 and 00961064 in the USA. Ficoll-Paque density gradient centrifugation was used to isolate peripheral blood mononuclear cells. Before DNA was extracted, CD4+ and CD8+ T cells were sorted using either FACS or magnetic beads. The investigation overall reported the following: Although roughly 29 CD8+ CDR3 sequences were shared by patients and controls, these sequences appeared highly expressed in patients and within the immunodominant clones of patients. Between patients and healthy controls, no significant difference in CD8+ Simpson's diversity was found (P=0.060).

About this clonotype: Its antigen remains unidentified. Base-call qualities are not available, and no considerably larger clone is one nucleotide away.

The sample taken for sequencing was sorted CD4+, CD8+, or CD8+CD57+ T cells (not recorded which) from PBMCs. This receptor was taken from a human donor with aplastic anemia.

The CDR3 is CSVVGDSGANVLTF. Read as DNA, the sequence is TGCAGCGTTGTGGGGGACTCTGGGGCCAACGTCCTGACTTTC. The chain joins TRBV29-1 to TRBJ2-6; the D call could be TRBD1 or TRBD2, with each sharing 5 bases. At the junction V is shortened by 4 bases and J by 0 bases, with 7 bases in between. CDR1 and CDR2 are read off the germline V gene as SQVTM and ANQGSEA. Including cysteine and phenylalanine, the CDR3 has 14 amino acids. Only the CDR3 part of the read is kept: 42 bases, read in frame from the first base.